This is a list of T cell receptor beta chains from one sample in a study of cytomegalovirus exposure and HLA in healthy donors. Sequenced by immunoSEQ multiplex PCR; TCRdb stores in-frame clones only, minus some. The sample shows approximately 260,000 clones, 84% of them seen only once. The sequencing sample was made of PBMCs. These receptors originate from a woman between 35 and 50 years old in good health and CMV-seropositive. The CDR3 runs from the conserved cysteine through the conserved F or W. The D gene is left open where the match is weak.

CDR3 protein,CDR3 length,V gene,J gene,D gene
CASSWRQGAFDTQYF,15,TRBV27,TRBJ2-3,TRBD1
CASSQEAGGGSGGYTF,16,TRBV4-3,TRBJ1-2,TRBD1
CASSSREAYGYTF,13,TRBV28,TRBJ1-2,.
CASKQNTGELFF,12,TRBV19,TRBJ2-2,.
CAWSGGRASGEQFF,14,TRBV30,TRBJ2-1,TRBD2
CASSFRDRGLNTEAFF,16,TRBV6-5,TRBJ1-1,TRBD1
CSVEEWETGDKAEAFF,16,TRBV29-1,TRBJ1-1,TRBD1
CSVEDPGVSSYNEQFF,16,TRBV29-1,TRBJ2-1,.
CASSSSGDRHYEQYF,15,TRBV6-1,TRBJ2-7,TRBD1
CAWSRDSIQPQHF,13,TRBV30,TRBJ1-5,TRBD1
CASSDPVDRVPDRSTENTEAFF,22,TRBV6-4,TRBJ1-1,TRBD1
CAWSTRGSTDTQYF,14,TRBV30,TRBJ2-3,.
CAISAGGGYGYTF,13,TRBV10-3,TRBJ1-2,TRBD1
CASSLWGLAGAQVYEQFF,18,TRBV27,TRBJ2-1,TRBD2
CASSLDTYGYTF,12,TRBV28,TRBJ1-2,.
CASSESGRANGYTF,14,TRBV6-1,TRBJ1-2,.
CASGARPGEQYF,12,TRBV7-8,TRBJ2-7,.
CASSLRLAGGPADTQYF,17,TRBV7-3,TRBJ2-3,TRBD2
CASSLSGGGGQETQYF,16,TRBV7-3,TRBJ2-5,.
CASSTPGSFGNTIYF,15,TRBV19,TRBJ1-3,.
CAWDGQGRETQYF,13,TRBV30,TRBJ2-5,TRBD1
CAWSGGSYGANVLTF,15,TRBV30,TRBJ2-6,.
CASSLIQGRGEQFF,14,TRBV7-3,TRBJ2-1,.
CASSYRQGGYGYTF,14,TRBV6-5,TRBJ1-2,TRBD1
CASSQMTGLDTEAFF,15,TRBV5-8,TRBJ1-1,TRBD1
CASSLMGGASTEAFF,15,TRBV7-2,TRBJ1-1,.
CAISVDNEQFF,11,TRBV10-3,TRBJ2-1,.
CASYVTGGETEAFF,14,TRBV6-1,TRBJ1-1,TRBD1
CSFWGAYEQYF,11,TRBV29-1,TRBJ2-7,.
CASSGGGPRENYGYTF,16,TRBV28,TRBJ1-2,.
CAIGPRGTGETQYF,14,TRBV10-3,TRBJ2-5,.
CASSWEAGGLATQYF,15,TRBV5-6,TRBJ2-5,TRBD2
CASSTDTTRQPQHF,14,TRBV7-8,TRBJ1-5,.
CSSSLAREGYTF,12,TRBV7-9,TRBJ1-2,.
CASSGQGTSGRDAYEQYF,18,TRBV13,TRBJ2-7,TRBD2
CASRTETYGYTF,12,TRBV25-1,TRBJ1-2,.
CASSVGDREDTEAFF,15,TRBV9,TRBJ1-1,TRBD1
CASSYTGKGYEKLFF,15,TRBV6-6,TRBJ1-4,.
CASSPTPRGTLTDTQYF,17,TRBV28,TRBJ2-3,.
CASSSGTTYNEQFF,14,TRBV9,TRBJ2-1,TRBD2
CASSEWTTYNEQFF,14,TRBV2,TRBJ2-1,.
CASRDTGLGNQPQHF,15,TRBV19,TRBJ1-5,.
CAWSRGGENEQFF,13,TRBV30,TRBJ2-1,.
CASSPDSHHPYEQYF,15,TRBV27,TRBJ2-7,.
CASSFSGSYEQYF,13,TRBV11-2,TRBJ2-7,.
CSAKAGGPFNEQFF,14,TRBV29-1,TRBJ2-1,TRBD2
CASSLAPGLNTIYF,14,TRBV5-1,TRBJ1-3,.
CASKSGGIYNEQFF,14,TRBV27,TRBJ2-1,TRBD2
CASSLATLAGWQYF,14,TRBV7-2,TRBJ2-7,.
CASSPGISGTTYEQYF,16,TRBV7-9,TRBJ2-7,TRBD2
CASSSSGTGKTGELFF,16,TRBV28,TRBJ2-2,.
CASSLNRGQAGELFF,15,TRBV5-5,TRBJ2-2,TRBD1
CASTRGSSYEQYF,13,TRBV6-6,.,.
CASSSTDRSTYEQYF,15,TRBV5-6,TRBJ2-7,.
CASSLMPSENTGELFF,16,TRBV5-1,TRBJ2-2,.
CASSLNGQSYEQYF,14,TRBV11-1,TRBJ2-7,.
CASSESGWDTQYF,13,TRBV6-4,TRBJ2-3,.
CASRPLLSIGTGNTGELFF,19,TRBV2,TRBJ2-2,TRBD1
CASSLVGTSGDRRAYEQYF,19,TRBV27,TRBJ2-7,TRBD2